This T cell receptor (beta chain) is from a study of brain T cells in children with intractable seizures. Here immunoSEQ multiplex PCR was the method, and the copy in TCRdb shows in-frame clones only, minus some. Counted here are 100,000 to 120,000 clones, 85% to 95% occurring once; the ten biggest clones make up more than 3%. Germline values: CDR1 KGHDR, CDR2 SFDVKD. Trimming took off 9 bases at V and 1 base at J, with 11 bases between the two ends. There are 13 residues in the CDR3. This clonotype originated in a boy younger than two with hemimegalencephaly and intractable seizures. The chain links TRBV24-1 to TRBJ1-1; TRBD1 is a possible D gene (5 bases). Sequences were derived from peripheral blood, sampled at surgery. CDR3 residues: CATVGGSNTEAFF. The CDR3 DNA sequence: TGTGCCACCGTGGGGGGTTCGAACACTGAAGCTTTCTTT.